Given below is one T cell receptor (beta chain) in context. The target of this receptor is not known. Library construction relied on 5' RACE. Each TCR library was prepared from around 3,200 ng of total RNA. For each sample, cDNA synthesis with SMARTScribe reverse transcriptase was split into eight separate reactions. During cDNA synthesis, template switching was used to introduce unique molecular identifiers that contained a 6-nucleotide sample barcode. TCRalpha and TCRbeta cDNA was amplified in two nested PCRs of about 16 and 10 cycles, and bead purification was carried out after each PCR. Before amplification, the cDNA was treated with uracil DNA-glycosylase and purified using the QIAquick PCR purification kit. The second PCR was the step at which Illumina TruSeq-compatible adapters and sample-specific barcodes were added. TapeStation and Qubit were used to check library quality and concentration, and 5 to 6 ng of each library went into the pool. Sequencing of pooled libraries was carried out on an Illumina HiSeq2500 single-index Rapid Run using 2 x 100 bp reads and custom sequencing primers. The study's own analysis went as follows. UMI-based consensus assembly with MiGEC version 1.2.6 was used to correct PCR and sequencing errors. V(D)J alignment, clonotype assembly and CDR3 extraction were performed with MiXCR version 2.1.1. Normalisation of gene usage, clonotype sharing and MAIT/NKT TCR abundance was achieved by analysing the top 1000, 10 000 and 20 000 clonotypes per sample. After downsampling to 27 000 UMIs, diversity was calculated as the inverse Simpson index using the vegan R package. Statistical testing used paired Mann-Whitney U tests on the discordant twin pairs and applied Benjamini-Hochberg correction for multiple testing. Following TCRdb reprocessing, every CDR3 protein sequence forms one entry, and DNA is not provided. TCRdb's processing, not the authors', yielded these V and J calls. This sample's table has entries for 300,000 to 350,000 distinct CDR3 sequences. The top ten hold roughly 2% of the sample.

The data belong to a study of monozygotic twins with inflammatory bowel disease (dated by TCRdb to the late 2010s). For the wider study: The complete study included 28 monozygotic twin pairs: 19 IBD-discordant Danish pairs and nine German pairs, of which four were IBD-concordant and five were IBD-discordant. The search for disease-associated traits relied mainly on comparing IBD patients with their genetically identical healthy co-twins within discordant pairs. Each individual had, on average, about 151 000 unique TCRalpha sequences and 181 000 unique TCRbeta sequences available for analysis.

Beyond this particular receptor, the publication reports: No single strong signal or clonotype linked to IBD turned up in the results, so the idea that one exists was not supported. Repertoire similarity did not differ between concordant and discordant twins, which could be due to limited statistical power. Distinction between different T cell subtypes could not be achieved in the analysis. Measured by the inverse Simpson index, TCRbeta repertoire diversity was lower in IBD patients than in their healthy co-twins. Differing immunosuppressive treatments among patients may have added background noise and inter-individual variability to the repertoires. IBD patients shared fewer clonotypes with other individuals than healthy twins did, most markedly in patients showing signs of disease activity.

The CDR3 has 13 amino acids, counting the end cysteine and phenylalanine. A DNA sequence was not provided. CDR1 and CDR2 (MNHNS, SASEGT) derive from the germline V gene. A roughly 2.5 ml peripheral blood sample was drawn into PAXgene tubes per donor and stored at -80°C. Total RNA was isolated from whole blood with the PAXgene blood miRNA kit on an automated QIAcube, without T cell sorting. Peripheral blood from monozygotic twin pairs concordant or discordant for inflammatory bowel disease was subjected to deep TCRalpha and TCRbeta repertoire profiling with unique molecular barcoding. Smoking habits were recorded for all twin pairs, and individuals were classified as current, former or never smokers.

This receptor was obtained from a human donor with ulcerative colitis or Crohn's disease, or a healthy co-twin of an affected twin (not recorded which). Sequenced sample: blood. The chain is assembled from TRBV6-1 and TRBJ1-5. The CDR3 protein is CASSDRWNQPQHF.